Listed below are T cell receptor beta chains from one sample, sequenced in a study of T-cell memory formation after mild COVID-19. TCRdb used MiXCR to reprocess the 5' RACE reads, holding one entry per CDR3 protein. The sample consists of roughly 110,000 distinct CDR3 sequences, about an eighth of them appearing once. The sample comprised PBMCs or a T cell subset sorted from them (not recorded which). These receptors all stem from an adult woman who had mild COVID-19 (a few samples of this study predate the infection). Cell type and time point are not known. CDR3s include the opening cysteine and the closing phenylalanine or tryptophan. Each record gives: V gene, clone size, D gene, J gene, CDR3 DNA, CDR3 protein. The D gene is left open where the match is weak. A row's size may be missing; if present it is once, few, many or a size class.

v_call: TRBV7-2
clone_size: NA
d_call: NA
j_call: TRBJ2-1
cdr3_nt: TGTGCCAGCAGCTTCGGATCGGCAGCTTCCTACAATGAGCAGTTCTTC
cdr3_aa: CASSFGSAASYNEQFF

v_call: TRBV6-1
clone_size: few
d_call: TRBD2
j_call: TRBJ2-1
cdr3_nt: TGTGCCAGCAGTGGGCTAGCGGGGTTCTCCTACAATGAGCAGTTCTTC
cdr3_aa: CASSGLAGFSYNEQFF

v_call: TRBV13
clone_size: NA
d_call: NA
j_call: TRBJ2-5
cdr3_nt: TGTGCCAGCAGCTTAGGCCTTAGCTTGTACCAAGAGACCCAGTACTTC
cdr3_aa: CASSLGLSLYQETQYF

v_call: TRBV5-1
clone_size: NA
d_call: NA
j_call: TRBJ1-2
cdr3_nt: TGCGCCAGCAGCTTGCGGGCACCGCGGGACGGCTACACCTTC
cdr3_aa: CASSLRAPRDGYTF

v_call: TRBV4-2
clone_size: NA
d_call: TRBD2
j_call: TRBJ2-1
cdr3_nt: TGTGCCAGCAGCCTTGGGGCGAGGACTAGCGGGAGGGGGTCCTACAATGAGCAGTTCTTC
cdr3_aa: CASSLGARTSGRGSYNEQFF

v_call: TRBV29-1
clone_size: NA
d_call: NA
j_call: TRBJ2-2
cdr3_nt: TGCAGCGTTGAGTCGGGGCCCGGGGAGCTGTTTTTT
cdr3_aa: CSVESGPGELFF

v_call: TRBV7-3
clone_size: few
d_call: TRBD2
j_call: TRBJ2-5
cdr3_nt: TGTGCCAGCAGCAGGACTAGCGGGACGTTGGAGACCCAGTACTTC
cdr3_aa: CASSRTSGTLETQYF

v_call: TRBV6-2/TRBV6-3
clone_size: NA
d_call: NA
j_call: TRBJ2-1
cdr3_nt: TGTGCCAGCAGTAACAACAGGGTCCCCTACAATGAGCAGTTCTTC
cdr3_aa: CASSNNRVPYNEQFF

v_call: TRBV7-9
clone_size: NA
d_call: TRBD1
j_call: TRBJ2-1
cdr3_nt: TGTGCCAGCAGCTCCTGGGACAGGGAGGGGACAGGGGGCTTCAATGAGCAGTTCTTC
cdr3_aa: CASSSWDREGTGGFNEQFF

v_call: TRBV7-6
clone_size: many
d_call: NA
j_call: TRBJ2-3
cdr3_nt: TGTGCCAGCAGCTTGGCGGTTGAGGATACGCAGTATTTT
cdr3_aa: CASSLAVEDTQYF

v_call: TRBV4-3
clone_size: few
d_call: NA
j_call: TRBJ2-1
cdr3_nt: TGCGCCAGCAGCCCGTCCGAGGGTGAGCAGTTCTTC
cdr3_aa: CASSPSEGEQFF

v_call: TRBV5-1
clone_size: few
d_call: TRBD1
j_call: TRBJ2-7
cdr3_nt: TGCGCCAGCGGAGGGACAGGCTCCTACGAGCAGTACTTC
cdr3_aa: CASGGTGSYEQYF

v_call: TRBV5-1
clone_size: NA
d_call: NA
j_call: TRBJ2-7
cdr3_nt: TGCGCCAGCAGCTTGGTTGGGGGAGGCGAGCAGTACTTC
cdr3_aa: CASSLVGGGEQYF

v_call: TRBV5-6
clone_size: many
d_call: NA
j_call: TRBJ2-7
cdr3_nt: TGTGCCAGCAGCTTGGCCCCCAGTTACGAGCAGTACTTC
cdr3_aa: CASSLAPSYEQYF

v_call: TRBV5-6
clone_size: few
d_call: NA
j_call: TRBJ1-1
cdr3_nt: TGTGCCAGCAGCCAAGGGATTGAAGCTTTCTTT
cdr3_aa: CASSQGIEAFF

v_call: TRBV5-8
clone_size: NA
d_call: NA
j_call: TRBJ1-3
cdr3_nt: TGTGCCAGCAGCTTGGTCCAGGAGTTTCTATCTGGAAACACCATATATTTT
cdr3_aa: CASSLVQEFLSGNTIYF

v_call: TRBV5-1
clone_size: few
d_call: NA
j_call: TRBJ2-1
cdr3_nt: TGCGCCAGCAGCTTGGAAGATGCCTATGAGCAGTTCTTC
cdr3_aa: CASSLEDAYEQFF

v_call: TRBV20-1
clone_size: NA
d_call: NA
j_call: TRBJ1-5
cdr3_nt: TGCAGTGCTAGAGTCTGGGGGGGGAATCAGCCCCAGCATTTT
cdr3_aa: CSARVWGGNQPQHF

v_call: TRBV3-1
clone_size: few
d_call: NA
j_call: TRBJ2-7
cdr3_nt: TGTGCCAGCAGCCAAGAACACTACGAGCAGTACTTC
cdr3_aa: CASSQEHYEQYF

v_call: TRBV11-3
clone_size: many
d_call: NA
j_call: TRBJ2-3
cdr3_nt: TGTGCCAGCAGCTTCGAAGATACGCAGTATTTT
cdr3_aa: CASSFEDTQYF

v_call: TRBV7-9
clone_size: NA
d_call: NA
j_call: TRBJ1-1
cdr3_nt: TGTGCCAGCAGCTTAGATTTCGGGCGGAACACTGAAGCTTTCTTT
cdr3_aa: CASSLDFGRNTEAFF

v_call: TRBV2
clone_size: many
d_call: NA
j_call: TRBJ2-1
cdr3_nt: TGTGCCAGCAGTCCCGAGCAGTTCTTC
cdr3_aa: CASSPEQFF

v_call: TRBV6-2/TRBV6-3
clone_size: few
d_call: TRBD1
j_call: TRBJ2-3
cdr3_nt: TGTGCCAGCAGTCCATACCGGGACAGGGGCCGCGATACGCAGTATTTT
cdr3_aa: CASSPYRDRGRDTQYF

v_call: TRBV12-3/TRBV12-4
clone_size: NA
d_call: NA
j_call: TRBJ2-1
cdr3_nt: TGTGCCAGCAGTGAGAGGGGATACAATGAGCAGTTCTTC
cdr3_aa: CASSERGYNEQFF